The 26 T cell receptor beta chains given below trace back to one sample, sequenced in a study of radiotherapy plus CTLA-4 blockade in lung cancer. Profiled with immunoSEQ multiplex PCR; TCRdb holds only in-frame clones, not every one. Of about 110,000 clones listed, about 83% were seen once; the top ten hold around 2%. The starting material was peripheral blood, obtained from a patient treated with radiotherapy plus ipilimumab. These receptors were taken from a human donor with non-small cell lung cancer that progressed on radiotherapy plus ipilimumab. Some clones in this sample may be carry-over from other donors' samples.

This clone was counted many times. This sequence joins TRBV6-5 and TRBJ2-3; a weak D match, TRBD2 (6 bases). This CDR3 contains 14 residues. Deletions cut 2 bases from V and 4 bases from J, with 10 bases between. Germline V gene data show CDR1 as MNHEY and CDR2 as SVGAGI. The CDR3 DNA reads TGTGCCAGCAGTTACGCGGGGATTGCAGATACGCAGTATTTT. Amino acid sequence: CASSYAGIADTQYF.

Details on this clone: A read error may account for a junction end that differs from germline. The chain couples TRBV2 to TRBJ2-2, with a tentative D call TRBD1 (6 bases). CDR3 length: 14 amino acids. CDR1 SNHLY and CDR2 FYNNEI come from the germline V gene. This CDR3 reads CASRVDRNPGELFF. CDR3 DNA sequence: TGTGCCAGCAGAGTCGACAGGAACCCCGGGGAGCTGTTTTTT.

The V gene is TRBV5-4, the J gene TRBJ1-5; maybe TRBD1 (5 bases). The V gene's germline CDR1 is SGHNT and CDR2 YYREEE (reference sequence). CDR3 length: 15 amino acids. V dropped 2 bases and J dropped 5 bases, with 14 bases sitting between them. DNA of the CDR3: TGTGCCAGCAGCTTCGGAACAGGTAATGATCAGCCCCAGCATTTT. Translated, it gives CASSFGTGNDQPQHF.

This clone was counted only a few times. The chain links TRBV7-2 to TRBJ2-7; 7 nucleotides align to TRBD1. Germline loops: CDR1 SGHTA, CDR2 FQGNSA. The CDR3 spans 14 residues. J lost 3 bases, V lost 5 bases, and 7 bases had no gene match. The CDR3, as DNA: TGTGCCAGCAGCAGGCCGGGACAGCACTACGAGCAGTACTTC. This sequence encodes CASSRPGQHYEQYF.

The chain employs TRBV5-4 and TRBJ1-5; D is uncertain. V was trimmed by 3 bases and J by 2 bases, leaving 15 bases between them. The CDR3 has 16 residues. Germline CDR1 is SGHNT and CDR2 is YYREEE (reference sequence). The CDR3 nucleotides are TGTGCCAGCAGCTCGCCCAACGAAGGGCGCAATCAGCCCCAGCATTTT. Translating it yields CASSSPNEGRNQPQHF. Filled out from reference TRBV5-4 and TRBJ1-5, the complete variable domain reads ETGVTQSPTHLIKTRGQQVTLRCSSQSGHNTVSWYQQALGQGPQFIFQYYREEENGRGNFPPRFSGLQFPNYSSELNVNALELDDSALYLCASSSPNEGRNQPQHFGDGTRLSIL.

The chain couples TRBV6-1 to TRBJ2-5; 11 bases agree with TRBD2. The germline V gene has CDR1 MNHNS and CDR2 SASEGT. Germline trimming cut 1 base from V and 5 bases from J; bases unmatched to any gene: 3. This CDR3 comprises 15 residues. The DNA of the CDR3 is TGTGCCAGCAGTGAAGTGCGGACTAGCGGGGAGACCCAGTACTTC. It yields the protein CASSEVRTSGETQYF.

The V call is TRBV6-6, the J call TRBJ1-2; 8 bases align to TRBD1. V lost 8 bases to trimming and J lost 5 bases; unmatched junction nucleotides: 10. The CDR3 contains 14 residues. Germline CDR1 MNHNY, CDR2 SVGAGI (reference sequence). For the CDR3, the DNA is TGTGCCAGCCTGGGGGGGACAGGTGATTATGGCTACACCTTC. Amino acids: CASLGGTGDYGYTF.

The count of this clone is one. A read error may account for a junction end that differs from germline. This rearrangement joins TRBV7-3 to TRBJ2-2; TRBD2 agrees at 8 bases. Per the germline V gene, CDR1 is SGHTA and CDR2 is FQGTGA. This CDR3 is built from 14 residues. The CDR3 loop reads CASSSGLAPGELLF. The CDR3 bases are TGTGCCAGCAGCTCTGGACTAGCCCCCGGGGAGCTGCTTTTT.

The V gene is TRBV6-4, the J gene TRBJ2-3, with 8 bases aligning to TRBD2. Per germline, CDR1 MRHNA and CDR2 SNTAGT. The CDR3 spans 16 residues. Trimming removed 4 bases from V and 1 base from J; junction bases left unmatched: 7. CDR3 coding DNA: TGTGCCAGCAGTGCACGGGCGGGGGGCGGCACAGATACGCAGTATTTT. This encodes CASSARAGGGTDTQYF.

V is TRBV30 and J is TRBJ1-2; D is ambiguous. The CDR3 length is 15 residues. CDR1 is GTSNPN and CDR2 is SVGIG in the germline V gene (reference sequence). V lost 1 base and J 8 bases, leaving 20 bases between the germline ends. CDR3 sequence reads: CAWSGFGGFRRGYTF. CDR3 bases: TGTGCCTGGAGTGGCTTCGGAGGCTTCAGAAGAGGCTACACCTTC.

The chain carries TRBV7-2 and TRBJ2-7; possible D gene TRBD1, 6 bases. CDR3 size: 15 residues. The germline V and J ends were trimmed by 1 base and 3 bases, with 13 bases remaining between them. In germline, CDR1 is SGHTA, CDR2 FQGNSA. DNA for the CDR3: TGTGCCAGCAGCTTAGTCCGGCGAGGGGGCTACGAGCAGTACTTC. Protein: CASSLVRRGGYEQYF.

A note on this clone: Other DNA variants within this sample encode the same CDR3. This chain joins TRBV5-4 and TRBJ1-1; 8 nucleotides match TRBD1. V was pared by 4 bases and J by 3 bases, with 2 bases of the junction left unmatched. The CDR3 contains 13 residues. Germline CDR1 and CDR2: SGHNT and YYREEE (reference sequence). As DNA, the CDR3 is TGTGCCAGCAGCAAGACAGGGGACACTGAAGCTTTCTTT. Its protein is CASSKTGDTEAFF.

This clone has only one observation. This sample includes further DNA sequences coding for the same CDR3. V gene TRBV5-1 combines with J gene TRBJ1-3; 8 bases match TRBD1. CDR1 is SGHRS, CDR2 YFSETQ, per germline. The CDR3 totals 16 residues. With 0 bases clipped from V and 0 bases from J, the junction kept 2 bases outside the gene matches. The DNA of the CDR3 is TGCGCCAGCAGCTTGGGGACAGGGAGCTCTGGAAACACCATATATTTT. Amino acids: CASSLGTGSSGNTIYF.

Points on this clone: Other DNA sequences within the sample encode an identical CDR3. The chain carries TRBV30 and TRBJ1-2, with TRBD1 identical over 9 bases. Unmatched junction bases numbered 1, after V lost 3 bases and J lost 2 bases. This CDR3 is 13 amino acids long. Germline-derived CDR1 and CDR2 are GTSNPN and SVGIG (reference sequence). The CDR3 DNA sequence: TGTGCCTGGAGCGGACAGGGGAACTATGGCTACACCTTC. Its translation is CAWSGQGNYGYTF.

The J gene is TRBJ2-2, the V gene TRBV5-1; D gene unclear. This CDR3 contains 15 residues. V lost 1 base and J lost 0, with 7 bases in between. Germline V CDR1 and CDR2: SGHRS, YFSETQ. The CDR3 DNA reads as TGCGCCAGCAGCTTGTGGAGCCCGAACACCGGGGAGCTGTTTTTT. This translates into CASSLWSPNTGELFF.

The DNA of the CDR3 is TGTGCCAGCAGTTTATCAGGTGCTCCATACTATGGCTACACCTTC. The encoded protein is CASSLSGAPYYGYTF. This chain connects TRBV28 to TRBJ1-2; the D is unclear. The CDR3 runs 15 residues. CDR1 and CDR2 from the germline V gene are MDHEN and SYDVKM. Trimming stripped 1 base from V and 3 bases from J, with 12 bases between.

This rearrangement joins TRBV7-3 to TRBJ1-5; tentative D call: TRBD1 (6 bases). Germline V gene data show CDR1 as SGHTA and CDR2 as FQGTGA. There are 13 residues in the CDR3. V shed 5 bases and J shed 5 bases, with 10 bases lying between them. The CDR3 loop reads CASSQGGDQPQHF. The DNA for the CDR3 is TGTGCCAGCAGCCAAGGGGGGGATCAGCCCCAGCATTTT. Variable domain in full (rest from reference TRBV7-3 and TRBJ1-5): GAGVSQTPSNKVTEKGKYVELRCDPISGHTALYWYRQSLGQGPEFLIYFQGTGAADDSGLPNDRFFAVRPEGSVSTLKIQRTERGDSAVYLCASSQGGDQPQHFGDGTRLSIL.

J is TRBJ2-5 and V is TRBV5-1, with D perhaps assigned TRBD1 or TRBD2 (5 bases each). Germline CDR1 is SGHRS and CDR2 is YFSETQ. The CDR3 has 14 amino acids. V lost 2 bases and J 3 bases, leaving 11 bases between the germline ends. In DNA, the CDR3 is TGCGCCAGCAGCTTTGCTAGAGGGGAAGAGACCCAGTACTTC. Its protein is CASSFARGEETQYF.

Only one count was recorded for this clone. J is TRBJ2-5 and V is TRBV9; D is tentatively TRBD1 or TRBD2 (5 bases each). TRBJ2-7 explains the end of the DNA better; the J call may be wrong. This CDR3 is built from 14 residues. The germline gives CDR1 SGDLS, CDR2 YYNGEE. The CDR3 here is CASSPRTYSDEQYF. CDR3 DNA sequence: TGTGCCAGCAGCCCTCGGACATATAGCGACGAGCAGTACTTC.

The J gene is TRBJ1-5, the V gene TRBV7-2; TRBD1 might be the D (6 bases). Looked up from germline, CDR1 is SGHTA and CDR2 is FQGNSA. This CDR3 comprises 18 residues. V was cut by 5 bases and J by 6 bases, with 26 bases left in between. The CDR3 reads CASSPGVVGTPLSQPQHF. In nucleotides, the CDR3 is TGTGCCAGCAGCCCTGGGGTGGTGGGGACACCGCTCAGTCAGCCCCAGCATTTT.

The rearrangement uses TRBV28 and TRBJ2-1; D possibly corresponds to TRBD1 (5 bases). Trimming shortened V by 5 bases and J by 4 bases, and 12 bases separated the two germline ends. The CDR3 is made up of 14 amino acids. Germline V gene data show CDR1 as MDHEN and CDR2 as SYDVKM. CDR3 DNA: TGTGCCAGCAGTAATGATCAGGGTTACAATGAGCAGTTCTTC. It translates to CASSNDQGYNEQFF. Drawing the rest from reference TRBV28 and TRBJ2-1, the complete variable domain is DVKVTQSSRYLVKRTGEKVFLECVQDMDHENMFWYRQDPGLGLRLIYFSYDVKMKEKGDIPEGYSVSREKKERFSLILESASTNQTSMYLCASSNDQGYNEQFFGPGTRLTVL.

The V and J genes are TRBV4-2 and TRBJ1-5; D not resolved. The germline V and J ends were trimmed by 1 base and 5 bases, with 12 bases remaining between them. The CDR3 consists of 15 residues. The germline V gene encodes CDR1 LGHNA and CDR2 YNFKEQ. CDR3 DNA sequence: TGTGCCAGCAGCCAAGGTCTAATTTTGTATCAGCCCCAGCATTTT. It encodes CASSQGLILYQPQHF.

This chain uses TRBV6-5 with TRBJ2-7; D perhaps matches TRBD1 (6 bases). Germline assignment: CDR1 MNHEY and CDR2 SVGAGI. Trimming shortened V by 6 bases and J by 1 base, and 13 bases separated the two germline ends. This CDR3 is built from 14 residues. Written as DNA, the CDR3 is TGTGCCAGCAGCTCCGACAGGTTATCCTACGAGCAGTACTTC. This encodes CASSSDRLSYEQYF.

The chain couples TRBV7-3 to TRBJ2-1; a possible D gene is TRBD1 (6 bases). Germline-derived CDR1 and CDR2 are SGHTA and FQGTGA. Between the trimmed V and J ends, which lost 0 bases and 9 bases, there was a span of 15 bases. This CDR3 has 15 amino acids. This CDR3 reads CASSLTRPGDGEQFF. CDR3 nucleotide sequence: TGTGCCAGCAGCTTAACCCGGCCAGGGGACGGTGAGCAGTTCTTC. The full variable domain, its missing parts supplied by reference TRBV7-3 and TRBJ2-1, is GAGVSQTPSNKVTEKGKYVELRCDPISGHTALYWYRQSLGQGPEFLIYFQGTGAADDSGLPNDRFFAVRPEGSVSTLKIQRTERGDSAVYLCASSLTRPGDGEQFFGPGTRLTVL.

This clone was counted once. This sample includes further DNA sequences coding for the same CDR3. The chain combines TRBV30 with TRBJ1-5; D is unresolved. Germline V gives CDR1 GTSNPN, CDR2 SVGIG (reference sequence). V dropped 0 bases and J dropped 4 bases, with 7 bases sitting between them. This CDR3 region has 13 residues. The CDR3 protein is CAWSVKGNQPQHF. In DNA form, the CDR3 reads TGTGCCTGGAGTGTCAAAGGGAATCAGCCCCAGCATTTT.

The gene calls are TRBV6-5 and TRBJ2-1; D not resolved. This CDR3 spans 13 amino acids. V lost 6 bases to trimming and J lost 8 bases, with 14 bases between them. Germline V gene lookup returns CDR1 MNHEY and CDR2 SVGAGI. In DNA, the CDR3 is TGTGCCAGCAGCCGCCACAGTGTCTATGAGCAGTTCTTC. Translating it yields CASSRHSVYEQFF.